The T cell receptor (beta chain) under discussion was sequenced for a study of blood T cells in healthy people across ages (dated by TCRdb to the mid-2010s). Describing the broader study: In model experiments, template switching captured about one uniquely barcoded TCR beta cDNA molecule for every two T cells. Using deep sequencing normalized with unique cDNA molecular identifiers, the study measured how TCR beta repertoire diversity changes with age. Donors were grouped into four age groups: young (average about 15 years), middle-aged (roughly 37), aged (62) and long-lived (roughly 80). To avoid experimental bias, donors of different ages were spread randomly across the sequencing lanes. Using the same blood draw, the study looked at two additional independent replicas of 1 million unique cDNA reads for two donors, one aged 18 to 30 and the other aged 80 or older. The research as a whole found: Observed TCR beta diversity per million T cells fell roughly linearly with age, and a significant reduction was already apparent by age approximately 41. Estimates of total diversity based on one million sequenced T cells were considered lower bounds and underestimates. A strong correlation was found between observed TCR beta diversity and the percentage of naive T cells measured by flow cytometry. Because donor CMV infection status was unknown, age-related changes in expanded clonotypes were potentially confounded. Compared with the aged group, more naive CD4+ T cells, fewer expanded clones and increased TCR diversity were shown by the long-lived group, suggesting age selection. Because profiling used bulk unsorted PBMCs, naive and antigen-experienced compartments could not be compared conclusively.

Of note for this clonotype: Its antigen is currently not known. Base qualities were left out, and no much larger clone turns up one base away.

Donors were a few dozen systemically healthy Caucasian individuals from Russia aged 6 to 90 years. Each donor gave 8 to 10 milliliters of peripheral blood, collected into EDTA-treated Vacutainer tubes. Ficoll-Paque density-gradient centrifugation was used to isolate PBMCs, with at least 6 million per sample. Trizol reagent was used to extract total RNA from PBMCs, with at least 5.5 micrograms per sample. The percentages of naive CD45RAhigh/CD27high T cells were determined by flow cytometry on a PBMC aliquot from every donor. From the cysteine up to the phenylalanine, the CDR3 has a length of 19 residues. Only the CDR3 DNA stays, 57 bases, in frame from base 1. CDR1 is given as SGHVS and CDR2 as FQNEAQ, both from the germline V gene. V is cut by 1 base and J by 12 bases, and the space between the germline ends is 34 bases. The library was generated by 5' RACE. Instrument used: Illumina HiSeq 2500. A second roughly 7 to 11 cycle PCR used a sample-barcoded 5' primer and a J-beta primer mix. A template-switch 5' adaptor carrying 12 random nucleotides introduced a unique molecular identifier onto each TCR beta cDNA molecule. At least 2.5 million CDR3-containing paired-end reads were obtained from each sample. First-strand cDNA synthesis was performed from all RNA using the Mint cDNA synthesis kit, with priming by a TRBC-specific oligonucleotide. Following uracil-DNA glycosylase treatment, all cDNA underwent a first 18-cycle PCR with the universal primers M1SS and BC2_uni_R. Per the authors' processing: For normalization, 1 million high-quality reads were randomly selected from each sample, with every read carrying a distinct molecular identifier. Reads with shared molecular identifiers were discarded instead of being binned into consensus sequences. MiTCR, set to a Q25 quality threshold and the strictest error-elimination algorithm, was used for CDR3 identification, clonotype clustering and error correction. A nonparametric unseen species model with Euler transformation was used to estimate a lower bound on total TCR beta diversity. TCRdb trimmed the raw reads at Q25, called clones with MiXCR and kept productive beta chains. Identical CDR3 protein sequences are pooled into one entry, listed with their most common genes and DNA. The V and J calls and clone size are TCRdb's, not the authors'. The sample yields 1.5 million to 1.8 million distinct CDR3 sequences; less than 45% were counted once. Together, the top ten hold around 4% of the sample.

The sequence was collected from a woman aged 18 to 35 in good health. The specimen sequenced was blood. The chain was built from TRBV7-8 and TRBJ2-7, with no reliable assignment of the D segment. The CDR3 protein sequence reads: CASSLEWSGSRGRKKTRYF. The nucleotides read TGTGCCAGCAGCTTAGAGTGGTCGGGCTCCCGAGGACGTAAGAAGACCCGGTACTTC.